This entry concerns a single T cell receptor (beta chain). No antigen is known for it. This record comes from a study of shared clonotypes between healthy human individuals. Study results and caveats: Tissue TCR repertoires likely differ from these blood-only repertoires. Naive CD4 clonotypes overlapped across a handful of donors at 4.5% to 5.5%.

Naive CD8 cells comprised CD45RO-negative, CCR7-positively selected cells, excluding terminally differentiated effector memory CD45RA+ cells. With V trimmed by 0 bases and J by 7 bases, 3 bases remained unmatched. Per germline, CDR1 PRHDT and CDR2 FYEKMQ (reference sequence). The CDR3 runs to 15 residues. In the original workflow: ImmunoSEQ only sent back junction sequences with no quality scores, so filtering was done differently. Sequencing used immunoSEQ multiplex PCR; TCRdb keeps in-frame clones, though not all of them. V, J and clone size are taken as reported in that table, and D and trimming were inferred from the DNA itself. The data contain nearly 2 million clones, roughly 94% of them singletons.

Sequencing used naive CD8+ T cells sorted from blood. The chain links TRBV13 to TRBJ2-7, with TRBD2 matching over 13 bases. The clonotype comes from a man between 18 and 29 years old in good health. The CDR3 region is CASSLGLAGGGEQYF. The DNA of the CDR3 is TGTGCCAGCAGCTTAGGACTAGCGGGAGGGGGAGAGCAGTACTTC.